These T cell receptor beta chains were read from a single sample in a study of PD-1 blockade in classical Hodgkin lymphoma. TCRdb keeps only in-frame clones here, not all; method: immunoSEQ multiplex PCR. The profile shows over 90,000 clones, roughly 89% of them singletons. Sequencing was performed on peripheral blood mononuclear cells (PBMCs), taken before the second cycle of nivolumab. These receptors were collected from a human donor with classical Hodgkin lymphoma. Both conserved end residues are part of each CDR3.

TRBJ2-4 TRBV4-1 CASSQEGPSVAKNIQYF
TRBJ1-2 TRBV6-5 CASGQKGGGGYTF
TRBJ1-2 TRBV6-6 CASSYQVKSLGYTF
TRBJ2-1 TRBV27 CASSSRRDRPYNEQFF
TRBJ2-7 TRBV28 CASRPTGDYEQYF
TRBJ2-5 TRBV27 CASSFSGRLQETQYF
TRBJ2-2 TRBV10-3 CAIQPSDTVTGELFF
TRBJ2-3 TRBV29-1 CSVRPTLNTDTQYF
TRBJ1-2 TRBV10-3 CAISGVSDGYTF
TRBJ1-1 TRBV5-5 CASSLTGPGTEAFF
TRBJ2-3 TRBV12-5 CASGFPTSVTDTQYF
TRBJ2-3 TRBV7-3 CASSSIGADTQYF
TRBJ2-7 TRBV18 CASSLAGSYEQYF
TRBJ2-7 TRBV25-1 CASSPPGTGVGEQYF
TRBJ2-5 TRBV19 CASSKTQRQETQYF
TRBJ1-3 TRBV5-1 CASSLESSGNTIYF
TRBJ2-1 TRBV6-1 CASILSRERRDEQFF
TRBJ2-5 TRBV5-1 CASSLVASGRGETQYF
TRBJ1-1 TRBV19 CASSESVGAEAFF
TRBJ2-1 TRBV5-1 CASSFLREQFF
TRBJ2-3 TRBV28 CASSFLAGGPGDTQYF
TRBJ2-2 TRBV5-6 CASSLLAGVNTGELFF
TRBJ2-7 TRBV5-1 CASSLGQSYEQYF
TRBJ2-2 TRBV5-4 CASSYGPGHTTGELFF
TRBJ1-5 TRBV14 CAQLSGQGPNLYQPQHF
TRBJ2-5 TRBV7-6 CASSLGTSGLETQYF
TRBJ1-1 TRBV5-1 CASSLGGGAEAFF